What follows describes a single T cell receptor (beta chain). As yet, its antigen is unknown. TCRdb's table, derived via immunoSEQ multiplex PCR, lists solely in-frame clones and lacks some. Here the sample spans around 1.1 million clones, 75% to 85% being singletons. In the CD4+ fraction, cells were divided into CD45RA+ naive and CD45RA-negative memory subsets. The record originates from a study of shared clonotypes between healthy human individuals. At the level of the study: Each donor contributed plates that comprised three CD4 naive, three CD4 memory, two CD8 naive and one CD8 memory. The study's findings and limits: Among the subsets, naive ones generally showed larger estimated richness than memory ones.

CDR3 length: 12 amino acids. V lost 7 bases and J 0 bases, leaving 7 bases between the germline ends. Germline V gives CDR1 SQVTM, CDR2 ANQGSEA. The TCR comes from a man aged 18 to 35 in good health. Some clones in this sample may be carry-over from other donors' samples. The chain has TRBV29-1 and TRBJ2-4; D is undetermined. Sequenced: memory CD4+ T cells from PBMCs. Subset reported: CD45RA-negative fraction. The DNA of the CDR3 is TGCAGCGGATGGGGAGCCAAAAACATTCAGTACTTC. Amino acid sequence: CSGWGAKNIQYF.